A single sample gave rise to the 30 T cell receptor beta chains below, sequenced in a study of control samples from healthy donors and cancer patients. The data were produced by immunoSEQ multiplex PCR, yet TCRdb's version contains in-frame clones alone and is incomplete. This sample has some 160,000 clones; about 94% occur once, and the top ten carry around 8%. The sequenced sample was blood. The receptors stem from a woman between 40 and 50 years old in good health.

The chain has TRBV18 and TRBJ1-1; 7 positions match TRBD1. Germline V lookup: CDR1 KGHSH, CDR2 LQKENI. J lost 7 bases, V lost 4 bases, and 9 bases had no gene match. This CDR3 contains 14 residues. The CDR3 loop reads CASSQTGTDREAFF. CDR3 coding DNA: TGTGCCAGCTCACAAACCGGGACAGATCGTGAAGCTTTCTTT.

The V call is TRBV19, the J call TRBJ1-1; maybe TRBD1 (6 bases). The CDR3 contains 14 residues. Germline V gene data show CDR1 as LNHDA and CDR2 as SQIVND (reference sequence). The V end lost 0 bases, the J end lost 4 bases, and 9 bases lay between the germline ends. The CDR3: CASSIERGLTEAFF. In nucleotides, the CDR3 is TGTGCCAGTAGTATAGAGCGGGGGCTCACTGAAGCTTTCTTT.

This chain links TRBV27 with TRBJ1-6, with D possibly being TRBD1 (5 bases). Germline CDR1 is MNHEY and CDR2 is SMNVEV (reference sequence). The CDR3 sequence is 15 residues long. Trimming took 8 bases from V and 0 from J, leaving 11 bases between them. In DNA, the CDR3 is TGTGCCAGCGCTCCGGGGCGCTCCTATAATTCACCCCTCCACTTT. Translating it yields CASAPGRSYNSPLHF.

This sequence joins TRBV6-1 and TRBJ2-1, with D unclear. This CDR3 comprises 13 residues. V lost 2 bases, J lost 5 bases, and 7 bases lay in between. The germline gives CDR1 MNHNS, CDR2 SASEGT. CDR3 amino acids: CASSETGNNEQFF. Written as DNA, the CDR3 is TGTGCCAGCAGTGAAACTGGGAACAATGAGCAGTTCTTC.

The chain has TRBV11-2 and TRBJ2-7, with D maybe TRBD1 (6 bases). V shed 5 bases and J shed 4 bases, with 24 bases lying between them. Germline V lookup: CDR1 SGHAT, CDR2 FQNNGV. The CDR3 totals 17 residues. The CDR3 DNA is TGTGCCAGCAGCCTAAAATCACTGGCCTACAGGGAATACGAGCAGTACTTC. Protein product: CASSLKSLAYREYEQYF.

The chain carries TRBV7-9 and TRBJ2-5; a possible D gene is TRBD2 (5 bases). Trimming removed 4 bases from V and 5 bases from J, with 20 bases in between. The length of the CDR3 is 16 residues. CDR1 is SEHNR and CDR2 is FQNEAQ in the germline V gene (reference sequence). The CDR3 spells CASSSEDVGGAETQYF. CDR3 bases: TGTGCCAGCAGCTCCGAGGACGTAGGAGGCGCGGAGACCCAGTACTTC.

V and J are TRBV5-1 and TRBJ1-1, with D perhaps TRBD1 (5 bases). CDR3 size: 15 residues. Germline loops: CDR1 SGHRS, CDR2 YFSETQ. Trimming stripped 3 bases from V and 3 bases from J, with 15 bases between. The CDR3 sequence is CASSSTGKGYTEAFF. The CDR3 DNA sequence: TGCGCCAGCAGCTCCACAGGTAAGGGATACACTGAAGCTTTCTTT.

The chain combines TRBV4-1 with TRBJ2-5; TRBD2 matches 9 bases. V shed 2 bases, J shed 3 bases, and the junction held 4 bases outside the gene matches. The CDR3 is made up of 15 amino acids. Per the germline V gene, CDR1 is MGHRA and CDR2 is YSYEKL. The CDR3 DNA reads TGCGCCAGCAGCCAACGTAAGCGGGGGGAAGAGACCCAGTACTTC. Protein product: CASSQRKRGEETQYF.

V gene TRBV5-6 combines with J gene TRBJ1-1; possible D gene TRBD1, 5 bases. The germline V gene has CDR1 SGHDT and CDR2 YYEEEE. Deletions cut 0 bases from V and 3 bases from J, with 9 bases between. The CDR3 contains 14 residues. CDR3 in amino acids: CASSLVRADTEAFF. In DNA form, the CDR3 reads TGTGCCAGCAGCTTGGTCAGGGCAGACACTGAAGCTTTCTTT.

This clone has just one count. This chain connects TRBV24-1 to TRBJ1-2, with D perhaps matching TRBD1 (5 bases). CDR3 length equals 15 residues. V was pared by 0 bases and J by 10 bases, with 17 bases between. The V gene's germline CDR1 is KGHDR and CDR2 SFDVKD. The CDR3 DNA is TGTGCCACCAGTGATTTGGGCCAAGGGGCGAGAGACTACACCTTC. Translating gives CATSDLGQGARDYTF.

The genes are TRBV6-2 or TRBV6-3 and TRBJ2-3; the D gene is possibly TRBD1 (5 bases). V lost 2 bases to trimming and J lost 4 bases, with 19 bases between them. This CDR3 spans 17 amino acids. CDR1 MNHEY and CDR2 SVGEGT come from the germline V gene. The CDR3 region is CASSYPLAGFGADTQYF. Here the CDR3 DNA reads TGTGCCAGCAGTTACCCCCTGGCAGGGTTTGGGGCAGATACGCAGTATTTT.

This clone has a handful of counts. The chain combines TRBV6-5 with TRBJ1-1; D is unclear. The CDR3 totals 11 residues. Trimming stripped 5 bases from V and 3 bases from J, with 4 bases between. Germline loops: CDR1 MNHEY, CDR2 SVGAGI. The CDR3 DNA reads TGTGCCAGCAGTACTTACACTGAAGCTTTCTTT. This codes for CASSTYTEAFF.

V and J are TRBV11-2 and TRBJ2-4, with TRBD2 matching 10 bases. The CDR3 has 13 residues. Germline values: CDR1 SGHAT, CDR2 FQNNGV. V lost 5 bases, J lost 12 bases, and 7 bases stayed unmatched. CDR3 in amino acids: CASSQAGGPGQYF. For the CDR3, the DNA is TGTGCCAGCAGCCAAGCGGGAGGGCCGGGTCAGTACTTC.

The chain has TRBV10-2 and TRBJ1-2, with 11 nucleotides matching TRBD1. The CDR3 has 14 amino acids. Unmatched junction bases numbered 6, after V lost 5 bases and J lost 7 bases. Germline lookup yields CDR1 WSHSY and CDR2 SAAADI. The CDR3 protein is CASSPGQGVGGYTF. The DNA for the CDR3 is TGCGCCAGCAGTCCGGGACAGGGGGTTGGTGGCTACACCTTC.

In its sample, this clone was seen once. The CDR3 nucleotides are TGCGCCAGCAGCCAGTGGACAGGGATGAACACTGAAGCTTTCTTT. It yields the protein CASSQWTGMNTEAFF. The chain joins TRBV5-1 to TRBJ1-1; 8 nucleotides match TRBD1. This CDR3 has 15 amino acids. The J segment lost 0 bases and the V segment lost 4 bases, leaving 5 bases of the junction unmatched. Germline V gene lookup returns CDR1 SGHRS and CDR2 YFSETQ.

The chain links TRBV5-1 to TRBJ1-6; no definite D call. Trimming left V 4 bases short and J 10 bases short, with 24 bases between. Germline loops: CDR1 SGHRS, CDR2 YFSETQ. This CDR3 has 17 amino acids. CDR3 sequence: CASSPVQQFKARSPLHF. In DNA, the CDR3 is TGCGCCAGCAGCCCGGTCCAACAGTTTAAGGCGCGCTCACCCCTCCACTTT.

This sequence joins TRBV6-5 and TRBJ1-2; no reliable D call. Looked up from germline, CDR1 is MNHEY and CDR2 is SVGAGI. There are 13 residues in the CDR3. The V end lost 6 bases, the J end lost 4 bases, and 12 bases lay between the germline ends. Written as DNA, the CDR3 is TGTGCCAGCAGCTACGGAGTTCCCTATGGCTACACCTTC. The encoded protein is CASSYGVPYGYTF.

The chain combines TRBV5-1 with TRBJ1-1; TRBD1 agrees at 7 bases. This CDR3 comprises 13 residues. Germline V CDR1 and CDR2: SGHRS, YFSETQ. The V gene end was trimmed by 4 bases and the J gene end by 5 bases; junction bases not matched to a gene: 5. In DNA, the CDR3 is TGCGCCAGCAGCGCCGACAGGGATACTGAAGCTTTCTTT. This translates into CASSADRDTEAFF.

This chain joins TRBV6-5 and TRBJ2-7; 7 bases are a match to TRBD1. The V and J ends lost 8 bases and 6 bases, in that order; junction bases with no gene match: 16. Germline lookup yields CDR1 MNHEY and CDR2 SVGAGI. The CDR3 runs to 15 residues. For the CDR3, the DNA is TGTGCCAGCTGTTCCACGACAGGGATTCGGTGCGAGCAGTACTTC. It specifies CASCSTTGIRCEQYF.

This chain joins TRBV3-1 (or the pseudogene TRBV3-2) and TRBJ2-7; 7 bases agree with TRBD2. Germline V gene sequence: CDR1 LGHDT, CDR2 YNNKEL (reference sequence). Germline trimming cut 5 bases from V and 3 bases from J; bases unmatched to any gene: 7. This CDR3 has 14 residues. CDR3 DNA sequence: TGTGCCAGCAGCGCCCCAGCGGGGCTCTACGAGCAGTACTTC. It translates to CASSAPAGLYEQYF.

The chain links TRBV12-5 to TRBJ2-5; perhaps TRBD2 as D (5 bases). There are 14 residues in the CDR3. Germline V gene sequence: CDR1 LGHNT, CDR2 FRNRAP. Trimming took 6 bases from V and 0 from J, leaving 11 bases between them. CDR3 DNA sequence: TGTGCTAGTGGCCTCCCGGGATACCAAGAGACCCAGTACTTC. Translation: CASGLPGYQETQYF.

J is TRBJ1-2 and V is TRBV7-2, with a weak D call TRBD1 (6 bases). The germline CDR1 and CDR2 sequences are SGHTA and FQGNSA. The CDR3 is 12 residues long. Trimming stripped 6 bases from V and 6 bases from J, with 11 bases between. This CDR3 reads CASRSRQDGYTF. CDR3 DNA sequence: TGTGCCAGCAGGTCCCGACAGGATGGCTACACCTTC.

This sequence joins TRBV30 and TRBJ1-1; TRBD1 matches at 7 bases. With 3 bases clipped from V and 4 bases from J, the junction kept 14 bases outside the gene matches. Per germline, CDR1 GTSNPN and CDR2 SVGIG (reference sequence). The CDR3 sequence is 16 residues long. CDR3 nucleotides: TGTGCCTGGAGAGGGGGACAGACCCTAAAATTCACTGAAGCTTTCTTT. Its translation: CAWRGGQTLKFTEAFF.

This clone has more than one count but fewer than ten. The rearrangement joins TRBV6-4 to TRBJ2-3; 7 bases are a match to TRBD2. V dropped 4 bases and J dropped 7; count of bases not matched to a gene: 11. Germline values: CDR1 MRHNA, CDR2 SNTAGT. The CDR3 is 15 residues long. The DNA for the CDR3 is TGTGCCAGCAGTGCCATAGCGGGTGCGGGCCATACGCAGTATTTT. The encoded protein is CASSAIAGAGHTQYF.

The V call is TRBV9, the J call TRBJ1-2, with D uncertain. CDR3 length equals 11 residues. Trimming removed 3 bases at V and 3 bases at J, with 3 bases between. Looked up from germline, CDR1 is SGDLS and CDR2 is YYNGEE. CDR3 region: CASSGDYGYTF. CDR3 nucleotide sequence: TGTGCCAGCAGCGGGGACTATGGCTACACCTTC.

The chain employs TRBV5-6 and TRBJ1-1, with 8 bases matching TRBD1. The CDR3 is made up of 12 amino acids. Germline trimming cut 4 bases from V and 10 bases from J; bases unmatched to any gene: 6. Germline CDR1 and CDR2: SGHDT and YYEEEE. CDR3 amino acids: CASSLTGGLAFF. For the CDR3, the DNA is TGTGCCAGCAGCCTCACAGGGGGTTTAGCTTTCTTT.

The V and J genes are TRBV5-1 and TRBJ2-2, with TRBD1 as a possible D gene (6 bases). This CDR3 region has 18 residues. CDR1 is SGHRS and CDR2 is YFSETQ in the germline V gene. V was clipped by 1 base and J by 6 bases, with 22 bases between them. The chain's CDR3 is CASSLSWATGRLAGELFF. CDR3 sequence (DNA): TGCGCCAGCAGCTTGAGTTGGGCGACAGGACGGTTGGCCGGGGAGCTGTTTTTT. The variable domain in full, with the rest retrieved from reference TRBV5-1 and TRBJ2-2, is KAGVTQTPRYLIKTRGQQVTLSCSPISGHRSVSWYQQTPGQGLQFLFEYFSETQRNKGNFPGRFSGRQFSNSRSEMNVSTLELGDSALYLCASSLSWATGRLAGELFFGEGSRLTVL.

This chain uses TRBV5-1 with TRBJ1-3; 9 bases fit TRBD1. Germline V CDR1 and CDR2: SGHRS, YFSETQ. This CDR3 is 19 amino acids long. V dropped 3 bases and J dropped 1; count of bases not matched to a gene: 14. CDR3: CASSSRDRESLVSGNTIYF. The CDR3 coding sequence is TGCGCCAGCAGCTCTAGGGACAGGGAGTCTCTAGTATCTGGAAACACCATATATTTT.

The gene calls are TRBV2 and TRBJ1-2; tentative D call: TRBD1 (5 bases). This CDR3 has 15 amino acids. Germline CDR1 reads SNHLY; CDR2 reads FYNNEI. V lost 7 bases and J 3 bases, leaving 18 bases between the germline ends. The CDR3 protein is CASIRGRGRDYGYTF. The CDR3 DNA sequence: TGTGCCAGCATTAGAGGACGGGGGAGGGACTATGGCTACACCTTC.

The CDR3 reads CASSSHRDRGYGNYGYTF. CDR3 DNA sequence: TGTGCCAGCAGTTCGCACCGGGACAGGGGTTATGGGAACTATGGCTACACCTTC. V is TRBV6-2 or TRBV6-3 and J is TRBJ1-2; 10 bases map to TRBD1. In germline, CDR1 is MNHEY, CDR2 SVGEGT. V was pared by 4 bases and J by 2 bases, with 13 bases of the junction left unmatched. CDR3 size: 18 residues.